These T cell receptor beta chains were read from a single sample in a study of CD8 T cells in ankylosing spondylitis. Using its own MiXCR run on the 5' RACE reads, TCRdb lists one record per CDR3 protein. The table lists roughly 250,000 distinct CDR3 sequences, around 7.8% of them singletons, with over 6.5% in the top ten. The sequenced material came from blood, either unsorted or a sorted T cell fraction (not recorded which). These receptors were collected from a male donor with ankylosing spondylitis or in good health (not recorded which). Each CDR3 is given with its conserved first and last residue. The order of the fields is clone size, J gene, D gene, V gene, CDR3 protein, CDR3 DNA. The D gene is left open where the match is weak. Clone size is given for some rows only: seen once, a few or many times, or a class if the clone is expanded.

size: many; J: TRBJ1-1; D: NA; V: TRBV7-3; CDR3: CASSSKIGEAFF; DNA: TGTGCCAGCAGCTCCAAAATAGGGGAAGCTTTCTTT
size: NA; J: TRBJ1-1; D: NA; V: TRBV18; CDR3: CASSPQKNTEAFF; DNA: TGTGCCAGCTCACCACAAAAAAACACTGAAGCTTTCTTT
size: many; J: TRBJ1-1; D: NA; V: TRBV6-1; CDR3: CASMDNTEAFF; DNA: TGTGCCAGCATGGATAACACTGAAGCTTTCTTT
size: many; J: TRBJ2-7; D: NA; V: TRBV6-5; CDR3: CASSYSVRDYEQYF; DNA: TGTGCCAGCAGTTACTCGGTCAGGGACTACGAGCAGTACTTC
size: many; J: TRBJ2-2; D: NA; V: TRBV20-1; CDR3: CSARAGTWATGELFF; DNA: TGCAGTGCTAGAGCCGGGACCTGGGCCACCGGGGAGCTGTTTTTT
size: many; J: TRBJ1-1; D: TRBD1; V: TRBV9; CDR3: CASSARQGMNTEAFF; DNA: TGTGCCAGCAGCGCCCGACAGGGGATGAACACTGAAGCTTTCTTT
size: few; J: TRBJ2-3; D: NA; V: TRBV18; CDR3: CASSRGREDTQYF; DNA: TGTGCCAGCTCTAGGGGCCGGGAAGATACGCAGTATTTT
size: few; J: TRBJ2-1; D: TRBD2; V: TRBV5-1; CDR3: CASSFGTSGGYNEQFF; DNA: TGCGCCAGCAGCTTCGGGACTAGCGGGGGGTACAATGAGCAGTTCTTC
size: many; J: TRBJ2-3; D: TRBD2; V: TRBV7-6; CDR3: CASSMTSGRAEDTQYF; DNA: TGTGCCAGCAGCATGACTAGCGGGAGGGCCGAGGATACGCAGTATTTT
size: many; J: TRBJ2-1; D: TRBD2; V: TRBV7-2; CDR3: CASSPQRGENNEQFF; DNA: TGTGCCAGCAGCCCTCAGCGGGGGGAGAACAATGAGCAGTTCTTC
size: many; J: TRBJ2-7; D: NA; V: TRBV5-6; CDR3: CASSSRTASYEQYF; DNA: TGTGCCAGCAGCTCACGGACGGCTTCCTACGAGCAGTACTTC
size: many; J: TRBJ1-1; D: NA; V: TRBV25-1; CDR3: CASSPTTGRSTEAFF; DNA: TGTGCCAGCAGCCCTACGACAGGCCGGAGCACTGAAGCTTTCTTT
size: many; J: TRBJ2-2; D: TRBD2; V: TRBV28; CDR3: CASSSAAGYTGELFF; DNA: TGTGCCAGCAGTTCCGCAGCGGGGTACACCGGGGAGCTGTTTTTT
size: many; J: TRBJ1-2; D: NA; V: TRBV20-1; CDR3: CSARDAGQNYGYTF; DNA: TGCAGTGCTAGAGATGCGGGCCAGAACTATGGCTACACCTTC
size: many; J: TRBJ1-5; D: NA; V: TRBV12-3/TRBV12-4; CDR3: CASSFRGQPQHF; DNA: TGTGCCAGCAGTTTCAGGGGTCAGCCCCAGCATTTT